This T cell receptor beta chain was captured in a study of blood T cell repertoires in COVID-19. The wider study: T cells, B-cell-depleted T cells, or PBMCs supplied cDNA or gDNA.

Per the study methods: Nucleated cell number was recorded as an estimate derived from reference gene primer amplification. Produced via immunoSEQ multiplex PCR; TCRdb's table is partial and in-frame only. D and trimming were read from the DNA, whereas the V and J calls and clone size are those reported in that table. This repertoire shows approximately 280,000 clones, over 85% found once; its top ten account for approximately 1.8%. Recruitment covered about 25 US areas and drew participants whose ages spanned about 18 to 90 years. Assignment of participants to cohorts was predicated upon participant-reported clinical history. Per the germline V gene, CDR1 is KGHDR and CDR2 is SFDVKD. The CDR3 runs 15 residues. Trimming cost V 2 bases and J 5 bases; bases outside gene matches: 4.

This clonotype originated in a woman aged 60 to 75 who had recovered from COVID-19. This sequence joins TRBV24-1 and TRBJ2-5; 10 nucleotides match TRBD1. Material for sequencing was PBMCs or T cells enriched from blood (not recorded which). CDR3 DNA: TGTGCCACCAGTGATTCCCGGACAGGGGGTGAGACCCAGTACTTC. This gives the protein CATSDSRTGGETQYF.